This T cell receptor (beta chain) was sequenced in a study of T cells in Graves' hyperthyroidism and ophthalmopathy (dated by TCRdb to between 2018 and 2021). Some background on the complete study: Peripheral blood was sampled at the time of initial diagnosis, prior to any treatment. The paper describes TCR Vbeta CDR3 sequencing of fewer than 150 peripheral blood samples, made up of 43 ophthalmopathy patients, more than 70 hyperthyroidism patients and 17 progressor patients. To identify distinguishing TCR V-J signatures, a discovery cohort of around 100 patients was used, comprising 43 with Graves' ophthalmopathy and approximately 58 with stable Graves' hyperthyroidism. In addition, the study compared T-cell repertoires in thyroid tissue and in blood from roughly six Graves' hyperthyroidism patients. Whether ophthalmopathy could be predicted prospectively was tested in an independent validation cohort made up of 18 to 20 hyperthyroidism patients plus 17 patients who later progressed to ophthalmopathy. Once sampling was done, hyperthyroidism patients were given methimazole at a starting dose of 30 mg daily, whereas ophthalmopathy patients were given high-dose intravenous methylprednisolone. The roughly 90 discovery patients were divided at random into training and test sets in a 7:3 ratio. Points the paper makes about the study in general: Sample size was not statistically predetermined, and investigators were not blinded to group allocation. Most expanded thyroid clonotypes (frequency above 0.001) were also detected in blood, suggesting blood repertoires may reflect thyroid immune responses. A 13 V-J signature model separated ophthalmopathy from stable hyperthyroidism, with 87.88% sensitivity and 81.08% specificity in cross-validation and 80%/75% in testing. In validation, the model predicted progression to ophthalmopathy with 55% to 71% sensitivity and 72% to 85% specificity, a median of 6.5 months before onset.

At the junction V is shortened by 0 bases and J by 1 base, with 10 bases in between. In the germline V gene, CDR1 corresponds to SGHRS and CDR2 to YFSETQ. The CDR3, cysteine through phenylalanine, is 15 amino acids long. Only the CDR3 portion is preserved as DNA: 45 bases, with reading frame beginning at the first base. TCR beta CDR3 regions were amplified from RNA transcripts. The TCR CDR3 was subjected to a first round of RT-PCR using the HTBI primer set and the Qiagen OneStep RT-PCR kit. Libraries were constructed in a second round of multiplex PCR, after which size selection and purification were performed. The libraries were sequenced on an Illumina HiSeq2000 using paired-end 100 bp reads. The study's processing was this. SOAPnuke was used to process the raw data, removing reads that contained adapters or uncalled bases, had a mean Phred below 15, or lacked an exact match to the constant primer or identifier. High-quality paired reads were merged with COPE v1.2.5, and unique nucleotide sequences were defined as clonotypes. MiTCR v1.1 was used to align clonotypes to the IMGT TRBV, TRBD and TRBJ reference segments. Analysis was restricted to V-J combinations with a frequency above 0.0001, which covered 98% to 99.2% of repertoires. A TCS score was defined as the ratio between F50 (clonal expansion) and ExV (chaos), using BLOSUM62-based TCRdist between CDR3 peptides within each V-J. Welch's t-statistics and random forest reduced roughly 540 V-J features to 10 to 15, which were used in a naive Bayes classifier (R e1071). TCRdb reprocessing: public reads trimmed at Q25 with fastp, clones called with MiXCR, in-frame beta chains kept. Rows with one shared CDR3 protein collapse into an entry with the most common genes and DNA. TCRdb's processing, not the authors', yielded these V and J calls. The sample profile shows around 380,000 distinct CDR3 sequences; approximately 13% of them were found once. About a fifth of the sample comes from the top ten.

Hyperthyroidism patients were newly diagnosed, with disease duration under 2 months, and aged 18 to 65 years. The study excluded patients with uncontrolled infections, other autoimmune diseases, pregnancy or lactation. Diagnoses relied on clinical symptoms, serum thyroxine and TRAb, thyroid ultrasound and orbital computed tomography. Blood from progressor patients was collected at the time of first diagnosis with hyperthyroidism, before any ophthalmopathy symptoms had appeared. PBMCs were separated from over 9 ml of fresh peripheral blood using Ficoll-Paque density gradient centrifugation. Progressor patients were defined as those initially diagnosed with Graves' hyperthyroidism in whom ophthalmopathy developed during follow-up. Total RNA was extracted using Trizol reagent, and RNA quality was assessed on an Agilent 2100 Bioanalyzer. A word on this clonotype: The antigen it recognizes is unknown. Base qualities are not at hand, and no much larger clone is one base apart.

The chain is made from TRBV5-1 and TRBJ1-1, with TRBD1 as a weak D call on 5 bases. This clonotype was obtained from a man aged 25 to 40 with Graves' hyperthyroidism that later progressed to Graves' ophthalmopathy. Sequences were obtained from blood. The nucleotides are TGCGCCAGCAGCTTGGGGGCAGGGTCGAACACTGAAGCTTTCTTT. The encoded protein is CASSLGAGSNTEAFF.